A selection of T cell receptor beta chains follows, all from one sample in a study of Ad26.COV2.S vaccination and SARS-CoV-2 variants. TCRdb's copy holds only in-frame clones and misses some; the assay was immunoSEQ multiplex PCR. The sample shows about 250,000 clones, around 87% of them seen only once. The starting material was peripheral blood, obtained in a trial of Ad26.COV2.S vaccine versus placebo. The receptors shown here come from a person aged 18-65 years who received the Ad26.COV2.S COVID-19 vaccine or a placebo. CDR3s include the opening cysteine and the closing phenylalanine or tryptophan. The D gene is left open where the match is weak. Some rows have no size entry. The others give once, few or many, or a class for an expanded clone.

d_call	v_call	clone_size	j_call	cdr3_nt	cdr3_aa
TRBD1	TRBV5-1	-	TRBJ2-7	TGCGCCAGCAGCTTAAAGGACAGGACCTACGAGCAGTACTTC	CASSLKDRTYEQYF
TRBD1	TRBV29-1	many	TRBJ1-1	TGCAGCGTTGGACCCAGGGGGGGAAAAGCTTTCTTT	CSVGPRGGKAFF
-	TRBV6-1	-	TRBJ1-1	TGTGCCAGCAGTGAATCGGGACATGAAGCTTTCTTT	CASSESGHEAFF
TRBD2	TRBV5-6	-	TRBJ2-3	TGTGCCAGCAGCTTGGGACTAGCGGGAGGAGAAGGAGATACGCAGTATTTT	CASSLGLAGGEGDTQYF
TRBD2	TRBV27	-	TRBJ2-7	TGTGCCAGCAGTTTATTGGGCGGGAGGGGCCCCGTCGAGCAGTACTTC	CASSLLGGRGPVEQYF
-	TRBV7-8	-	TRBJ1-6	TGTGCCAGCAGCGACTACCGCGGGGGGGCTGGGGTTAATTCACCCCTCCACTTT	CASSDYRGGAGVNSPLHF
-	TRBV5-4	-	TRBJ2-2	TGTGCCAGCAGCTCGGACTTTTCGAACACCGGGGAGCTGTTTTTT	CASSSDFSNTGELFF
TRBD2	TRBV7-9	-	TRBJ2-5	TGTGCCAGCAGCTCTCGGGGGGGCGGAGGAGCGGGGTCGCAAGAGACCCAGTACTTC	CASSSRGGGGAGSQETQYF
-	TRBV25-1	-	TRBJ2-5	TGTGCCAGCAGTGAATCGGAGACCCAGTACTTC	CASSESETQYF
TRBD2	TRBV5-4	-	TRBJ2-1	TGTGCCAGCAGCTGGGGACTAATTACTTACAATGAGCAGTTCTTC	CASSWGLITYNEQFF
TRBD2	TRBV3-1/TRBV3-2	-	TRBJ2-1	TGTGCCAGCACCTTAAGCGGGAAATACAATGAGCAGTTCTTC	CASTLSGKYNEQFF
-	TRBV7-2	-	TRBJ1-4	TGTGCCAGCAGCTCAGGTCCGGGACGGTCTAATGAAAAACTGTTTTTT	CASSSGPGRSNEKLFF
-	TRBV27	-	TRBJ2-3	TGTGCCAGCAGTTCCTCAGGGCATCATACGCAGTATTTT	CASSSSGHHTQYF
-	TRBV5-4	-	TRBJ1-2	TGTGCCAGCACTCCCTCAGGAAACCCAAGCTACACCTTC	CASTPSGNPSYTF
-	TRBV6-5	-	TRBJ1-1	TGTGCCAGCAGTTACGGGACGGTCTCCACTGAAGCTTTCTTT	CASSYGTVSTEAFF
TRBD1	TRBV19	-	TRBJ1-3	TGTGCCAGTAGTGGCCTCCGGGACAGGGGCTCTGGAAACACCATATATTTT	CASSGLRDRGSGNTIYF
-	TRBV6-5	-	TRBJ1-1	TGTGCCAGCAGTTGGAGACTGGGGACTGAAGCTTTCTTT	CASSWRLGTEAFF